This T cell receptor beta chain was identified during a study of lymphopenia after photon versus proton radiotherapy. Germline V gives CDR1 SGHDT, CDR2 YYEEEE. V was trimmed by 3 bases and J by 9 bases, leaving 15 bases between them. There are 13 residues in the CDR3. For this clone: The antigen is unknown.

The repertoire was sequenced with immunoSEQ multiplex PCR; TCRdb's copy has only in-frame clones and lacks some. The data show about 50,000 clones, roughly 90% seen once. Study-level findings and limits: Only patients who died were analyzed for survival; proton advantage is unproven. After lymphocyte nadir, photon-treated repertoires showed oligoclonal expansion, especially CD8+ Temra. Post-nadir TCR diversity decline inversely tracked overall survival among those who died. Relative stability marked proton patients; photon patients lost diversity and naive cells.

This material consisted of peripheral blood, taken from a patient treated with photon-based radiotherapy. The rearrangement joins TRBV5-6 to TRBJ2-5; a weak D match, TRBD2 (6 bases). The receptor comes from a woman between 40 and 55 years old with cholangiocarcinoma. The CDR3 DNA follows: TGTGCCAGCAGCTCCACCTCTCCGGGGGCCCAGTACTTC. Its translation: CASSSTSPGAQYF.